The clone carrying this T cell receptor beta chain has only a few counts. TCR beta CDR3 regions were amplified from RNA transcripts. RT-PCR in the first round (using the HTBI primer set) targeted the TCR CDR3. TCRdb reprocessed the multiplex PCR reads with MiXCR, giving one entry per CDR3 protein. The sample includes around 690,000 distinct CDR3 sequences, approximately 15% of them seen just once. Germline CDR1 LNHDA, CDR2 SQIVND (reference sequence). The CDR3 covers 15 residues. V was pared by 3 bases and J by 0 bases, with 11 bases between. This specimen comes from a study of T cells in Graves' hyperthyroidism and ophthalmopathy. Background on the study: At the time of initial diagnosis and before any treatment, peripheral blood was collected.

The sequenced sample consisted of blood. The chain joins TRBV19 to TRBJ1-1, with D possibly TRBD1 on 5 matching bases. The TCR originated in a middle-aged man with Graves' hyperthyroidism. The DNA for the CDR3 is TGTGCCAGTAGTATCCAGACAGTCATGAACACTGAAGCTTTCTTT. This codes for CASSIQTVMNTEAFF.